This TCR beta chain was obtained from a study of cytomegalovirus exposure and HLA in healthy donors. General study findings and limits: TCR beta sequences reportedly predicted most subjects' HLA-A and HLA-B alleles accurately.

In the PCR, 60 Vbeta and 13 Jbeta primers were used. Data came from immunoSEQ multiplex PCR; TCRdb stores just in-frame clones and leaves some out. The sample has 170,000 or so clones, around 78% seen once. As to this clone: Its antigen is still unknown. This sample includes further DNA sequences coding for the same CDR3.

Germline V gene sequence: CDR1 SGHRS, CDR2 YFSETQ. J lost 10 bases, V lost 3 bases, and 8 bases had no gene match. The CDR3 consists of 15 residues. The specimen was PBMCs. This rearrangement joins TRBV5-1 to TRBJ2-1; 12 bases agree with TRBD2. The sequence was obtained from a woman aged 45-65 years in good health and CMV-seropositive. CDR3 protein: CASSSLAGGPVEQFF. DNA for the CDR3: TGCGCCAGCAGCTCGCTAGCGGGGGGGCCAGTCGAGCAGTTCTTC. Together with reference TRBV5-1 and TRBJ2-1, the CDR3 gives the full variable domain: KAGVTQTPRYLIKTRGQQVTLSCSPISGHRSVSWYQQTPGQGLQFLFEYFSETQRNKGNFPGRFSGRQFSNSRSEMNVSTLELGDSALYLCASSSLAGGPVEQFFGPGTRLTVL.